Below, 7 T cell receptor beta chains from the same sample are listed, as sequenced in a study of shared clonotypes between healthy human individuals. Assay used: immunoSEQ multiplex PCR; TCRdb lists only in-frame clones, some missing. The sample holds about 1.1 million clones, approximately 75% seen once. The sequenced sample was memory CD4+ T cells from PBMCs. The sample's subset: CD45RA-negative fraction. The receptors derive from a man between 18 and 35 years old in good health. Some clones in this sample may be carry-over from other donors' samples.

The chain combines TRBV5-1 with TRBJ2-3; 8 bases are a match to TRBD2. CDR1 is SGHRS, CDR2 YFSETQ, per germline. V shed 4 bases and J 4 bases; nucleotides not matched to a gene: 11. This CDR3 is built from 16 residues. CDR3 amino acids: CASSPQGTSGPDTQYF. The CDR3 DNA is TGCGCCAGCAGCCCGCAGGGGACTAGTGGGCCAGATACGCAGTATTTT. Full variable domain (remainder filled in from reference TRBV5-1 and TRBJ2-3): KAGVTQTPRYLIKTRGQQVTLSCSPISGHRSVSWYQQTPGQGLQFLFEYFSETQRNKGNFPGRFSGRQFSNSRSEMNVSTLELGDSALYLCASSPQGTSGPDTQYFGPGTRLTVL.

V gene TRBV5-1 combines with J gene TRBJ1-4; the D gene is possibly TRBD1 (6 bases). V was pared by 1 base and J by 8 bases, with 15 bases between. This CDR3 comprises 15 residues. Germline V gives CDR1 SGHRS, CDR2 YFSETQ. As DNA, the CDR3 is TGCGCCAGCAGCTTGATGGGGGCAAAGTACGAAAAACTGTTTTTT. Translation gives CASSLMGAKYEKLFF. The full variable domain, its missing parts supplied by reference TRBV5-1 and TRBJ1-4, is KAGVTQTPRYLIKTRGQQVTLSCSPISGHRSVSWYQQTPGQGLQFLFEYFSETQRNKGNFPGRFSGRQFSNSRSEMNVSTLELGDSALYLCASSLMGAKYEKLFFGSGTQLSVL.

The rearrangement uses TRBV15 and TRBJ2-7, with TRBD2 as a possible D gene (5 bases). CDR1 and CDR2 (germline): LNHNV, YYDKDF (reference sequence). The CDR3 covers 14 residues. With 1 base removed from V and 5 bases from J, the gap between germline ends came to 12 bases. Written as DNA, the CDR3 is TGTGCCACCAGCAGAGGGTGGGAGCGCGACGAGCAGTACTTC. Protein product: CATSRGWERDEQYF.

The chain has TRBV9 and TRBJ1-2; 7 positions agree with TRBD1. This CDR3 contains 14 residues. Germline CDR1 reads SGDLS; CDR2 reads YYNGEE. J lost 2 bases, V lost 2 bases, and 3 bases had no gene match. CDR3 loop: CASSVMTGNYGYTF. DNA for the CDR3: TGTGCCAGCAGCGTCATGACAGGGAACTATGGCTACACCTTC.

The chain links TRBV4-1 to TRBJ1-2; D uncertain. V lost 0 bases and J lost 8, with 16 bases in between. Looked up from germline, CDR1 is MGHRA and CDR2 is YSYEKL. The CDR3 has 15 residues. The CDR3, as DNA: TGCGCCAGCAGCCAAGAGGAGGGCCCAGGATACGGCTACACCTTC. Translating it yields CASSQEEGPGYGYTF.

The V gene is TRBV27, the J gene TRBJ1-3; D unclear. V was clipped by 3 bases and J by 4 bases, with 7 bases between them. The CDR3 extends over 13 amino acids. The V gene's germline CDR1 is MNHEY and CDR2 SMNVEV (reference sequence). The CDR3, as DNA: TGTGCCAGCAGTTTTGGTGCAGGAAACACCATATATTTT. Its translation is CASSFGAGNTIYF.

The V gene is TRBV6-5, the J gene TRBJ1-5; D not resolved. The V and J ends lost 2 bases and 5 bases respectively, with 10 bases between them. Germline lookup yields CDR1 MNHEY and CDR2 SVGAGI. The CDR3 has 14 residues. DNA for the CDR3: TGTGCCAGCAGTTACAGTAGGACTTATCAGCCCCAGCATTTT. This translates into CASSYSRTYQPQHF.